One T cell receptor beta chain is described in this entry. CDR1 MNHEY and CDR2 SMNVEV come from the germline V gene (reference sequence). This CDR3 comprises 14 residues. V trimming: 4 bases; J trimming: 8 bases; junction bases outside the gene matches: 8. This sample was included in a study of technical replicates of blood from a few donors. Data came from immunoSEQ multiplex PCR; TCRdb stores just in-frame clones and leaves some out. The sample includes about 84,000 clones, roughly 97% of them seen just once. The specimen sequenced was T cells isolated from PBMCs. The receptor's source is a human donor in good health. This chain uses TRBV27 with TRBJ1-1, with 9 bases identical to TRBD1. The CDR3 loop is CASSWSAGTGEAFF. CDR3 DNA sequence: TGTGCCAGCAGTTGGTCGGCCGGGACAGGGGAAGCTTTCTTT.